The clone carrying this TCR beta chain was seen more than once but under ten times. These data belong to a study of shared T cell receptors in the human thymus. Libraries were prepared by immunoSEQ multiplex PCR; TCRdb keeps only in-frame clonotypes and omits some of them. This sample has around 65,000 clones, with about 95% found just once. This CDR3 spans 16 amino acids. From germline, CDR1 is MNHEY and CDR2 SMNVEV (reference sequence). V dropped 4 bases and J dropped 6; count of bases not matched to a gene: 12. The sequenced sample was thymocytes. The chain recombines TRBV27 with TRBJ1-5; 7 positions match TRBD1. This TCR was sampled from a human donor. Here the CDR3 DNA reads TGTGCCAGCAGTTCGATTGGACAGGCCCGCGTTCAGCCCCAGCATTTT. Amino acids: CASSSIGQARVQPQHF.